This is a list of T cell receptor beta chains from one sample in a study of immune evolution from preneoplasia to lung adenocarcinoma. Assay: immunoSEQ multiplex PCR; the TCRdb copy retains only in-frame clones and omits some. The data show several thousand clones, 76% seen once. The sample consisted of FFPE lung adenocarcinoma in situ tissue. The receptors were sampled from a person between 60 and 79 years old with lung adenocarcinoma. CDR3s include the opening cysteine and the closing phenylalanine or tryptophan. The D gene is left open where the match is weak. Clone sizes are given selectively: once, few, many, or a class where the clone is expanded.

>NA|TRBJ2-5|TRBV7-7|TRBD1
CASSSTGVGETQYF
TGTGCTAGCAGCTCTACAGGGGTAGGAGAGACCCAGTACTTC
>few|TRBJ2-7|TRBV7-9|TRBD1
CASSTGTGGSGEQYF
TGTGCCAGCAGCACGGGGACAGGGGGGTCAGGAGAGCAGTACTTC
>NA|TRBJ2-6|TRBV28|NA
CASRPRAGRLQLSGANVLTF
TGTGCCAGCAGGCCCAGGGCAGGGCGTCTCCAATTGAGCGGGGCCAACGTCCTGACTTTC
>once|TRBJ2-4|TRBV18|NA
CASSPPGGGTWGNIQYF
TGTGCCAGCTCACCCCCCGGTGGAGGGACCTGGGGAAACATTCAGTACTTC
>NA|TRBJ2-7|TRBV6-1|NA
CASSRGTDSSYEQYF
TGTGCCAGCAGCAGGGGTACGGACAGTTCCTACGAGCAGTACTTC
>NA|TRBJ1-2|TRBV29-1|NA
CSVVNRVNYGYTF
TGCAGCGTTGTGAACAGGGTGAACTATGGCTACACCTTC
>once|TRBJ1-1|TRBV4-3|NA
CASSLTKAGEAFF
TGCGCCAGCAGCCTCACCAAGGCAGGGGAAGCTTTCTTT
>NA|TRBJ1-6|TRBV6-5|NA
CASSLNRAVNSPLHF
TGTGCCAGCAGTTTGAACCGGGCTGTTAATTCACCCCTCCACTTT
>NA|TRBJ2-3|TRBV12-2|NA
CASRSPPPSDPSTDTQYF
TGTGCAAGTCGCTCCCCCCCGCCTAGTGACCCTAGCACAGATACGCAGTATTTT
>NA|TRBJ1-4|TRBV7-9|NA
CASSFGQAGSGKREKLFF
TGTGCCAGCAGCTTCGGGCAGGCTGGATCTGGAAAGCGAGAAAAACTGTTTTTT
>NA|TRBJ1-1|TRBV6-6|NA
CASTGSNTEAFF
TGTGCCAGCACGGGATCGAACACTGAAGCTTTCTTT
>NA|TRBJ1-3|TRBV4-1|NA
CASSHPLGLTSSGNTIYF
TGCGCCAGCAGCCACCCTCTCGGACTGACAAGCTCTGGAAACACCATATATTTT
>NA|TRBJ1-2|TRBV7-8|NA
CASSPALNYGYTF
TGTGCCAGCAGCCCTGCACTAAACTATGGCTACACCTTC
>NA|TRBJ2-2|TRBV2|TRBD2
CASVLAGHTGELFF
TGTGCCAGCGTTCTAGCGGGGCACACCGGGGAGCTGTTTTTT
>NA|TRBJ2-7|TRBV15|NA
CATSREGASSYEQYF
TGTGCCACCAGCAGAGAAGGAGCGAGCTCCTACGAGCAGTACTTC
>NA|TRBJ2-5|TRBV7-3|NA
CASSPQGGETQYF
TGTGCCAGCAGCCCACAGGGGGGGGAGACCCAGTACTTC
>NA|TRBJ1-2|TRBV5-6|TRBD1
CASSLQYGTGSGYTF
TGTGCCAGCAGCTTGCAGTATGGGACAGGGAGCGGCTACACCTTC
>NA|TRBJ1-6|TRBV7-6|TRBD1
CASSPGQGHSPLHF
TGTGCCAGCAGCCCCGGACAGGGGCATTCACCCCTCCACTTT
>NA|TRBJ2-2|TRBV5-1|NA
CASREGVTTGELFF
TGCGCCAGCAGGGAGGGGGTGACCACCGGGGAGCTGTTTTTT
>NA|TRBJ2-7|TRBV29-1|TRBD2
CSVLGTSGAPYEQYF
TGCAGCGTCCTAGGGACTAGCGGGGCCCCCTACGAGCAGTACTTT
>NA|TRBJ1-1|TRBV5-8|NA
CASSRRDTYTEAFF
TGTGCCAGCAGCCGGCGGGATACCTACACTGAAGCTTTCTTT
>NA|TRBJ1-4|TRBV18|NA
CASSPGDTNEKLFF
TGTGCCAGCTCACCAGGGGACACCAATGAAAAACTGTTTTTT
>NA|TRBJ1-5|TRBV13|NA
CASSVGASGRNQPQHF
TGTGCCAGCAGCGTCGGGGCCTCAGGTCGGAATCAGCCCCAGCATTTT
>NA|TRBJ2-2|TRBV7-8|TRBD2
CASSLMLAGGHTGELFF
TGTGCCAGCAGCTTAATGCTAGCGGGGGGCCACACCGGGGAGCTGTTTTTT
>few|TRBJ1-1|TRBV6-5|TRBD1
CASGRDRGNTEAFF
TGTGCCAGCGGGAGGGACAGGGGGAACACTGAAGCTTTCTTT
>NA|TRBJ2-7|TRBV28|TRBD1
CASSIQGEQYF
TGTGCCAGCAGTATACAGGGGGAGCAGTACTTC
>NA|TRBJ2-4|TRBV4-1|NA
CASSQVSGNIQYF
TGCGCCAGCAGCCAAGTCTCAGGGAACATTCAGTACTTC
>once|TRBJ2-7|TRBV7-9|TRBD1
CASSFRDRGLWEQYF
TGTGCCAGCAGCTTTCGGGACAGGGGGCTTTGGGAGCAGTACTTC
>few|TRBJ2-7|TRBV9|NA
CASSSSSYEQYF
TGTGCCAGCAGCTCCAGCTCCTACGAGCAGTACTTC
>NA|TRBJ2-6|TRBV9|NA
CASSVGPRGYGANVLTF
TGTGCCAGCAGCGTGGGGCCTCGGGGGTACGGGGCCAACGTTCTGACTTTC
>NA|TRBJ2-1|TRBV5-1|NA
CASSLRSSGYNEQFF
TGCGCCAGCAGCTTGAGATCCAGTGGCTACAATGAGCAGTTCTTC
>NA|TRBJ1-2|TRBV5-1|NA
CASIFNSYGYTF
TGCGCCAGCATATTCAACAGCTATGGCTACACCTTC
>NA|TRBJ2-3|TRBV19|NA
CASSIRAGSKDTQYF
TGTGCCAGTAGTATTAGGGCAGGGTCTAAAGATACGCAGTATTTT
>NA|TRBJ2-1|TRBV5-6|TRBD2
CASSHRTSPYNEQFF
TGTGCCAGCAGCCATCGGACTAGCCCTTACAATGAGCAGTTCTTC
>NA|TRBJ2-7|TRBV5-3|TRBD2
CARSLELRGRYEQYF
TGTGCCAGAAGCTTGGAGTTGCGGGGGAGGTACGAGCAGTACTTC
>NA|TRBJ2-7|TRBV6-6|NA
CASSYSGGREQYF
TGTGCCAGCAGTTACTCTGGCGGCCGGGAGCAGTACTTC
>NA|TRBJ2-7|TRBV7-8|TRBD1
CASSPRGTGGIENEQYF
TGTGCCAGCAGCCCCCGAGGAACAGGGGGTATAGAAAACGAGCAGTACTTC
>NA|TRBJ2-5|TRBV27|TRBD1
CASAGTGNQETQYF
TGTGCCAGCGCCGGGACAGGGAACCAAGAGACCCAGTACTTC
>once|TRBJ1-4|TRBV30|NA
CAWTGLNEKLFF
TGTGCCTGGACAGGGCTTAATGAAAAACTGTTTTTT
>once|TRBJ2-7|TRBV9|NA
CASSVGVAGYYEQYF
TGTGCCAGCAGCGTAGGGGTAGCAGGGTACTACGAGCAGTACTTC
>NA|TRBJ2-6|TRBV29-1|NA
CSVDPGLGGANVLTF
TGCAGCGTTGATCCGGGTTTGGGTGGGGCCAACGTCCTGACTTTC
>few|TRBJ2-3|TRBV6-1|NA
CAGQGQNTDTQYF
TGTGCCGGCCAGGGGCAGAACACAGATACGCAGTATTTT
>NA|TRBJ2-7|TRBV14|NA
CASSQDSLHEQYF
TGTGCCAGCAGCCAAGACTCCCTACACGAGCAGTACTTC
>large|TRBJ1-1|TRBV4-1|TRBD1
CASSQDPRTGGTEAFF
TGCGCCAGCAGCCAAGATCCCCGGACAGGGGGCACTGAAGCTTTCTTT
>NA|TRBJ1-2|TRBV19|NA
CASSPVERVRGYTF
TGTGCCAGTAGTCCCGTAGAGAGGGTGCGTGGCTACACCTTC
>NA|TRBJ1-5|TRBV21-1|NA
CASSNKLARDIGPSRLYSNQPQHF
TGTGCCAGCAGCAACAAGCTCGCTCGGGACATAGGTCCATCACGATTATATAGCAATCAGCCCCAGCATTTT
>NA|TRBJ2-5|TRBV6-5|TRBD1
CASSGDRGQETQYF
TGTGCCAGCAGTGGCGACAGGGGACAAGAGACCCAGTACTTC
>once|TRBJ1-1|TRBV14|NA
CVSSQTSGKTEAFF
TGTGTCAGCAGCCAAACTTCAGGGAAAACGGAAGCTTTCTTT
>NA|TRBJ1-3|TRBV18|NA
CASSTDMGGTGNTIYF
TGTGCCAGCTCAACCGACATGGGGGGAACTGGAAACACCATATATTTT
>NA|TRBJ1-4|TRBV18|TRBD1
CASSPGQGGKTNEKLFF
TGTGCCAGCTCACCGGGACAGGGAGGCAAAACTAATGAAAAACTGTTTTTT
>few|TRBJ2-1|TRBV19|NA
CASRQEFPINEQFF
TGTGCCAGTCGACAGGAATTTCCCATCAATGAGCAGTTCTTC